This T cell receptor (beta chain) derives from a study of OX40 agonist ivuxolimab in advanced cancers. Study-level information: Patients were 82.7% male with ages roughly 23 to 79, mean about 54. Prior therapy, whether anti-PD-1, anti-PD-L1 or anti-CTLA-4, was allowed, and under 50% had some.

This clone was observed once. Patients were excluded for autoimmune disease history or systemic immunosuppression. Cycle 7 day 1, cycle 4 day 1, and baseline were the timepoints at which blood was sampled. This CDR3 is 15 amino acids long. The V gene's germline CDR1 is SGHDN and CDR2 FVKESK. Trimming shortened V by 4 bases and J by 0 bases, and 11 bases separated the two germline ends. The table came from immunoSEQ multiplex PCR; TCRdb's copy has only in-frame clones and leaves some out. Among about 69,000 clones listed, roughly nine tenths were seen once. This TCR came from an adult with an advanced solid tumor such as melanoma, head and neck, liver or kidney cancer. The V and J genes are TRBV14 and TRBJ2-3, with D possibly matching TRBD1 (5 bases). The sample was CD4+ or CD8+ T cells sorted from blood, taken in a trial of the OX40 agonist ivuxolimab. In nucleotides, the CDR3 is TGTGCCAGCAGCCTTCAGGGTAGCAGCACAGATACGCAGTATTTT. It specifies CASSLQGSSTDTQYF.